The entry below gives a single T cell receptor (beta chain) sequence along with its context. Its antigen has not been determined. No base-level quality is on record; no much larger clone is a single base apart. CDR3 length: 16 amino acids, cysteine to phenylalanine. The retained sequence is limited to the CDR3, 48 bases, with the frame set at the first base. The germline V gene (reference sequence) supplies CDR1 PRHDT and CDR2 FYEKMQ. Cut back by 6 bases and 5 bases, the V and J ends lie 20 bases apart. Whole blood was collected in K2EDTA tubes by collaborating institutions according to the institutions' own protocols. Collaborator samples were shipped for TCRbeta analysis as frozen whole blood, isolated PBMCs, or DNA extracted from either sample type. The data originate from a study of blood T cell repertoires in COVID-19 (dated by TCRdb to 2018 to 2021). In the study overall: Samples covering the acute and convalescent phases of COVID-19 were provided by collaborators in the United States, Italy and Spain. The prospective study material was composed of cDNA or gDNA derived from T cells, B-cell-depleted T cells, or PBMCs. The dataset comprised deeply sampled blood TCRbeta repertoires from subjects exposed to, actively infected with, or recovered from COVID-19. A freely available public database, intended as a resource for researchers studying the immune response to SARS-CoV-2, is where the repertoires were released. The samples were drawn from two sources: the first 160 participants of the ongoing ImmuneRACE study, and 950 to 1,500 subjects contributed by 6 global collaborators. Nearly every sample came with metadata listing a de-identified subject ID, COVID-19 status, age in years and sex. Where available, HLA class I and class II types were obtained from metadata supplied by the sample provider rather than from assay-based typing.

Study-wide findings and limitations: Clinical and demographic metadata were provided uncurated, with the amount varying by source and participant.

The immunoSEQ Assay, a bias-controlled multiplex PCR, was used to amplify TCRbeta CDR3 regions from genomic DNA. Per the authors' processing: Within the assay, amplification of reference gene primers was used to estimate how many nucleated cells each sample contained. To quantify the absolute abundance of each unique TCRbeta CDR3 rearrangement, sequence reads were collapsed and filtered. Productive Simpson clonality was computed per sample as the square root of Simpson's diversity index over productive rearrangements. As stored in TCRdb, this immuneACCESS dataset retains in-frame rearrangements with V and J assigned. A fraction of the clones does not appear; measured against another copy, unresolved V genes explain less than half of the discrepancy, and the remainder lacks a known reason. The V and J calls and clone size are taken from that table; D and trimming were inferred from the DNA. The sample data list tens of thousands of clones, and 84% of these were observed just once. About 1.6% of the sample is in the top ten clones.

The chain was built from TRBV13 and TRBJ2-1; the D gene is perhaps TRBD2, from 6 matching bases. This sequence originates from a man in his forties or fifties with acute or convalescent COVID-19. The sequenced material came from peripheral blood. The CDR3 has the sequence CASRISGTAGNNEQFF. The DNA is TGTGCCAGCAGAATCTCCGGGACCGCGGGAAACAATGAGCAGTTCTTC.